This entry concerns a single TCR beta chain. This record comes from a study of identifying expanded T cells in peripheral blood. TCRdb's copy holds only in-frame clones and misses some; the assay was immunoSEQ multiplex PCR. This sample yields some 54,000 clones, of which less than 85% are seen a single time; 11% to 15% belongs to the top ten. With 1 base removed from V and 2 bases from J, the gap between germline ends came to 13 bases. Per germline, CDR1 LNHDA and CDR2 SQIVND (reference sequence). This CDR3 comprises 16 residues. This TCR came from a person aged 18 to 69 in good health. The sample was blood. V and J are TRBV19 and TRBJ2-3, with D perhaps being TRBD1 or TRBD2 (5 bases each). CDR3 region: CASSIVNPGTTDTQYF. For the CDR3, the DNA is TGTGCCAGTAGTATAGTAAATCCGGGGACCACAGATACGCAGTATTTT.